Given below is one TCR beta chain in context. This table comes from immunoSEQ multiplex PCR, and its TCRdb copy is limited to in-frame clones, with some not included. The profile shows about 660,000 clones, approximately 87% of them singletons. The germline CDR1 and CDR2 sequences are MNHEY and SVGAGI. This CDR3 spans 16 amino acids. Losses at the gene ends were 3 bases for V and 3 bases for J; bases not matched to a gene: 7. This entry comes from a study of shared T cell receptors in the human thymus. These sequences were also reported in another study, on human thymus T cells. That study adds: Resections obtained during corrective heart surgery supplied the thymus tissue. It looked as if thymic and blood repertoires used V and J genes in a biased way. The related literature has documented a marked overlap of thymic repertoires among unrelated individuals.

The sequence was obtained from a boy younger than two with a congenital heart defect. The V gene is TRBV6-5, the J gene TRBJ2-1, with 8 bases identical to TRBD1. The source material was thymocytes. The DNA for the CDR3 is TGTGCCAGCAGTTATGGTTTGGGACAGGTCTACAATGAGCAGTTCTTC. Translated: CASSYGLGQVYNEQFF.